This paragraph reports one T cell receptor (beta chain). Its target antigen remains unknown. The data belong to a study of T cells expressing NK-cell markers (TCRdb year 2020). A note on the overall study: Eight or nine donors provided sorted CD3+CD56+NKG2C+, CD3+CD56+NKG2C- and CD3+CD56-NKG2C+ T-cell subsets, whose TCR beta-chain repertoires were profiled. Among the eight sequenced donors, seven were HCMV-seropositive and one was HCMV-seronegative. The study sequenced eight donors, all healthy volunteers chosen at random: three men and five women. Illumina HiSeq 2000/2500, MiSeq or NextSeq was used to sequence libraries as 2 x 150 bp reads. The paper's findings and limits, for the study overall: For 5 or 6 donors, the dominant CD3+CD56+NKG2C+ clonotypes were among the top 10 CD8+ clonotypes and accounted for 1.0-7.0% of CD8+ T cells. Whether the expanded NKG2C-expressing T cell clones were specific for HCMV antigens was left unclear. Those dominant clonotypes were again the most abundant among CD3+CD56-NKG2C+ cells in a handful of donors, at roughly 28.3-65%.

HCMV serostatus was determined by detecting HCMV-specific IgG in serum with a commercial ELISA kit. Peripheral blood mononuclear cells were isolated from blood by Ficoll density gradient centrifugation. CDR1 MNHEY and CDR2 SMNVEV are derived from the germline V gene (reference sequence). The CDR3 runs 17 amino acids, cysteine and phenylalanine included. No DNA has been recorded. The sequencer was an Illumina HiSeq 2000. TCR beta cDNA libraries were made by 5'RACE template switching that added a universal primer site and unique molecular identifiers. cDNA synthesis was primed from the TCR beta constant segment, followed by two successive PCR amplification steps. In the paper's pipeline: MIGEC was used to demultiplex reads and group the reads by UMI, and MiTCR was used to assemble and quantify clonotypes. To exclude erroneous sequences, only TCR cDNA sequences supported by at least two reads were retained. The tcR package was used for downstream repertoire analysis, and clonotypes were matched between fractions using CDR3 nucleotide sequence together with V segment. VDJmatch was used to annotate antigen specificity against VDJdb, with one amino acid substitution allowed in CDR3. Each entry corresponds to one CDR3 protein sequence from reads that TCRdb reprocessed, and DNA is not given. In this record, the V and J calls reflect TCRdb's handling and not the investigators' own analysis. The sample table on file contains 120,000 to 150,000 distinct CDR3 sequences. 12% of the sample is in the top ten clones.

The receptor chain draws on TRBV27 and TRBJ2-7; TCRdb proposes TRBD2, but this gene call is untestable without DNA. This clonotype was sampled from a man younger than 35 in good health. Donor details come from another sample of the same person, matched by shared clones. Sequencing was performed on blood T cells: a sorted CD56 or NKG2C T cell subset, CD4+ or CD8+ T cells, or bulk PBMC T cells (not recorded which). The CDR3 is CASSLSIERGWGGEQYF.